Reported below is one T cell receptor beta chain. This sample stems from a study of blood T cell repertoires in COVID-19. Sequencing was performed with immunoSEQ multiplex PCR; in TCRdb, only in-frame clones are kept and a portion is missing. The table includes fewer than 350,000 clones, around nine tenths detected once. CDR3 length: 13 amino acids. The V gene lost 6 bases and the J gene lost 1 base, with 8 bases spanning the gap. Germline lookup yields CDR1 KGHDR and CDR2 SFDVKD. The sample comprised peripheral blood. This clonotype was sampled from an older woman with COVID-19, enrolled during active disease. This rearrangement joins TRBV24-1 to TRBJ2-5; D gene unclear. DNA for the CDR3: TGTGCCACCAGTAATCCGGGCCAAGAGACCCAGTACTTC. This gives the protein CATSNPGQETQYF.